The T cell receptor beta chain described here comes from a study of blood T cell repertoires in COVID-19. Background on the study: T cells, B-cell-depleted T cells, or PBMCs provided the cDNA or gDNA that served as material.

Original methodology: Amplification with reference gene primers provided the estimates of nucleated cell counts. Profiled with immunoSEQ multiplex PCR; TCRdb holds only in-frame clones, not every one. D and trimming come from the DNA, and the V and J calls and clone size come from that table. The data contain approximately 240,000 clones, around 88% of them singletons. The V and J ends lost 5 bases and 0 bases respectively, with 23 bases between them. Germline loops: CDR1 MNHEY, CDR2 SMNVEV (reference sequence). CDR3 length equals 19 residues. The chain is built from TRBV27 and TRBJ2-1; maybe TRBD1 (6 bases). This receptor was identified in a young woman who had recovered from COVID-19. Sequencing was done on a sample of peripheral blood. This CDR3 is CASSPPGTSYSRSYNEQFF. CDR3 DNA sequence: TGTGCCAGCAGTCCCCCCGGGACATCCTACTCCCGCTCCTACAATGAGCAGTTCTTC.